This TCR beta chain was captured by sequencing in a study of glioma-infiltrating T cells. CDR3 length: 16 residues. CDR1 and CDR2 (germline): LNHNV, YYDKDF (reference sequence). The V segment lost 0 bases and the J segment 6 bases; nucleotides outside the gene matches: 8. The iRepertoire nested amplicon-rescue multiplex PCR amplified TCR alpha and beta CDR3s from RNA. Tissue mRNA or PBMC total RNA, about 90-450 ng, went into one-step reverse transcription and amplification. One entry per CDR3 protein results from TCRdb running MiXCR on the multiplex PCR reads. The table shows approximately 110,000 distinct CDR3 sequences, with approximately 25% occurring only once. Overall study findings and caveats: Non-neoplastic patients had below-expected tissue-blood divergence, while all gliomas exceeded expectation.

This clonotype was seen repeatedly, ten times or more. Its specificity is unknown. The sequencing input was glioma tissue, nonneoplastic brain tissue, or PBMCs (not recorded which). The receptor was derived from a human donor with low-grade glioma or glioblastoma, undergoing nonglioma brain surgery, or in good health (not recorded which). V gene TRBV15 combines with J gene TRBJ2-1; 7 nucleotides agree with TRBD2. CDR3 in DNA: TGTGCCACCAGCAGAGATGGGCTAGCGGTGGTCAATGAGCAGTTCTTC. Protein product: CATSRDGLAVVNEQFF.